One T cell receptor beta chain is described in this entry. Original methodology: Counts of nucleated cells, estimated from reference gene primer amplification, were obtained. This table comes from immunoSEQ multiplex PCR, and its TCRdb copy is limited to in-frame clones, with some not included. That table is the source of V, J and clone size, and D and trimming were worked out from the DNA. The sample has about 430,000 clones, approximately 91% seen once. This sample is part of a study of blood T cell repertoires in COVID-19. All enrollees were roughly 18 to 89 years old and from 20 to 30 US areas. Individuals in the exposed group had encountered a COVID-19 case within 2 weeks preceding study entry. The TCR was taken from a woman between 18 and 29 years old who had been exposed to COVID-19. Sequencing was performed on PBMCs or T cells enriched from blood (not recorded which).

The CDR3 here is CASSEADRIYEQYF. DNA of the CDR3: TGTGCCAGCAGTGAAGCGGACAGAATCTACGAGCAGTACTTC. The rearrangement joins TRBV2 to TRBJ2-7, with D perhaps TRBD1 (6 bases). Between the trimmed V and J ends, which lost 0 bases and 3 bases, there was a span of 9 bases. CDR3 length: 14 residues. The V gene's germline CDR1 is SNHLY and CDR2 FYNNEI.